This T cell receptor beta chain came from a study of cytomegalovirus exposure and HLA in healthy donors. Findings of the study overall: The authors listed some 150 TCR beta chains as cytomegalovirus-associated.

As regards this clone: Its antigen is not known.

Germline V gene sequence: CDR1 MGHRA, CDR2 YSYEKL. The CDR3 loop spans 15 amino acids. V lost 4 bases, J lost 7 bases, and 8 bases stayed unmatched. Profiling relied on immunoSEQ multiplex PCR, and the TCRdb table lists in-frame clones only, not all of them. The repertoire holds 85,000 to 90,000 clones, with approximately 96% as singletons. This clonotype was sampled from a man younger than 35 in good health and CMV-seronegative. The chain combines TRBV4-1 with TRBJ2-1; TRBD2 matches 9 bases. Input material: PBMCs. CDR3 sequence reads: CASSLSGSLKNEQFF. CDR3 bases: TGCGCCAGCAGCCTTAGCGGGAGTCTTAAGAATGAGCAGTTCTTC.